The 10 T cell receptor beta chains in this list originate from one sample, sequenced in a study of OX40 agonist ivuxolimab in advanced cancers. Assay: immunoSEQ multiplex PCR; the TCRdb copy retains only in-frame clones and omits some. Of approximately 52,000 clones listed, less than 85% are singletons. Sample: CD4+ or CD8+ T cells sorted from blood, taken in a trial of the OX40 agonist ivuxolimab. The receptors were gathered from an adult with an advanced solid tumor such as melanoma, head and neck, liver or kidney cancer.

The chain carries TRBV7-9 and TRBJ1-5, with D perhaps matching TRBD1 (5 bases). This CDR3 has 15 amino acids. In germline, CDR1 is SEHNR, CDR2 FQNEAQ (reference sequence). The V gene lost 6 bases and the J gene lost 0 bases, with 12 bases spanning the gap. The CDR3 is CASRRDGYSNQPQHF. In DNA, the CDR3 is TGTGCCAGCAGACGGGACGGGTATAGCAATCAGCCCCAGCATTTT.

The CDR3 loop is CASSDRIGDGYTF. In nucleotides, the CDR3 is TGTGCCAGCAGCGACAGGATAGGTGATGGCTACACCTTC. The chain joins TRBV6-6 to TRBJ1-2, with a tentative D call TRBD1 (6 bases). Germline CDR1 and CDR2: MNHNY and SVGAGI (reference sequence). The CDR3 is 13 residues long. V gave up 6 bases and J gave up 6 bases, with 14 bases separating them.

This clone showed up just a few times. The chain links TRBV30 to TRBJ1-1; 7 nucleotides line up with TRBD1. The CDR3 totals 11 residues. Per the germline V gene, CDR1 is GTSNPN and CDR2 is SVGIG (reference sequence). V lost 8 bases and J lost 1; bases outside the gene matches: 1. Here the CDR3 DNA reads TGTGCCGGACAGGAGAACACTGAAGCTTTCTTT. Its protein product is CAGQENTEAFF.

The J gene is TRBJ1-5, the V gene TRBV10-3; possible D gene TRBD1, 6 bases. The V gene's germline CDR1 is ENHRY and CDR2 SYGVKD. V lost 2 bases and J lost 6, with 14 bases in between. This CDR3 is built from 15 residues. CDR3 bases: TGTGCCATCAGTGAGGGGGGGCAGCGCGGTCAGCCCCAGCATTTT. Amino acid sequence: CAISEGGQRGQPQHF.

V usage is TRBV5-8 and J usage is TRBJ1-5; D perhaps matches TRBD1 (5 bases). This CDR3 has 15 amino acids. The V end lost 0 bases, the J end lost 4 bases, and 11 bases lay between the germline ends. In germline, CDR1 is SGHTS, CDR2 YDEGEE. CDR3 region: CASSLARGVNQPQHF. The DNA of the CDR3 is TGTGCCAGCAGCTTGGCAAGGGGCGTTAATCAGCCCCAGCATTTT.

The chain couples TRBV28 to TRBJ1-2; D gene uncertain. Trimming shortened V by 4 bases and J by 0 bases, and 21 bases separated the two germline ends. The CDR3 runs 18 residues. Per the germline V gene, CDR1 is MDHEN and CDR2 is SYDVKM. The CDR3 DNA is TGTGCCAGCAGTTCCCAGACCGCCGGCAAGGAAGCTAACTATGGCTACACCTTC. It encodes CASSSQTAGKEANYGYTF.

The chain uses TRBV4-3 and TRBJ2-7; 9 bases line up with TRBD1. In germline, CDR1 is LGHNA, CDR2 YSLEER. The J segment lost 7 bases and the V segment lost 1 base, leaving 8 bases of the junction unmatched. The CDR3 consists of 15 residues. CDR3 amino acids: CASSQAGTGIEEQYF. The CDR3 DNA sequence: TGCGCCAGCAGCCAAGCCGGGACAGGGATTGAAGAGCAGTACTTC.

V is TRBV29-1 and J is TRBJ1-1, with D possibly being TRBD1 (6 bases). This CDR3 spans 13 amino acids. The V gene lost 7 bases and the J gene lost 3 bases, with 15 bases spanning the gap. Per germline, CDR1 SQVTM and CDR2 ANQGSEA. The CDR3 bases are TGCAGCGCTGAGAGGGGGGGGGACACTGAAGCTTTCTTT. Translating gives CSAERGGDTEAFF. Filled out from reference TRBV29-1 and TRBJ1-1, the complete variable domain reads SAVISQKPSRDICQRGTSLTIQCQVDSQVTMMFWYRQQPGQSLTLIATANQGSEATYESGFVIDKFPISRPNLTFSTLTVSNMSPEDSSIYLCSAERGGDTEAFFGQGTRLTVV.

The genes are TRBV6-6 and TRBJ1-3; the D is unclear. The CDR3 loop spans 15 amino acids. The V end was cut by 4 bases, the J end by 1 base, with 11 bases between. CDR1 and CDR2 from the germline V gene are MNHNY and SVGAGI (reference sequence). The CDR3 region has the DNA TGTGCCAGCAGTTTCGTCTTTCGATCTGGAAACACCATATATTTT. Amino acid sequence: CASSFVFRSGNTIYF.

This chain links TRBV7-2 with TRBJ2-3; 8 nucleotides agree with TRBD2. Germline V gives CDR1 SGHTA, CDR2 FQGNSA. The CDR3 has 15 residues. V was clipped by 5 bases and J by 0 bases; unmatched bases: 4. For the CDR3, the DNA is TGTGCCAGCAGCCCTACGGGGGGGAGCACAGATACGCAGTATTTT. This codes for CASSPTGGSTDTQYF.